A selection of T cell receptor beta chains follows, all from one sample in a study of cytotoxic CD8 clonotypes in ibrutinib-treated CLL. Libraries were prepared by immunoSEQ multiplex PCR; TCRdb keeps only in-frame clonotypes and omits some of them. The sample carries about 140,000 clones, 70% to 90% recorded once. The specimen comprised PBMCs, sampled after 36 months of ibrutinib treatment. The receptor source for this set is a human donor with chronic lymphocytic leukemia. CDR3s include the opening cysteine and the closing phenylalanine or tryptophan. A D gene is named only where the DNA matches it firmly. For some rows the clone size is stated as once, few or many, or as a class when expanded; others skip it.

D gene,J gene,clone size,V gene,CDR3 DNA,CDR3 protein
TRBD1,TRBJ2-5,NA,TRBV4-1,TGCGCCAGCAGTAGCCGGGACAGGGTTTCGACCCAGTACTTC,CASSSRDRVSTQYF
NA,TRBJ1-4,NA,TRBV5-1,TGCGCCAGCAGCTTGCAGAATGAAAAACTGTTTTTT,CASSLQNEKLFF
NA,TRBJ1-2,NA,TRBV6-5,TGTGCCAGCAGTTACACGGCCAGTTTCTATGGCTACACCTTC,CASSYTASFYGYTF
NA,TRBJ2-1,once,TRBV5-1,TGCGCCAGCAGCCCAAGGGGGGTCTCCTACAATGAGCAGTTCTTC,CASSPRGVSYNEQFF
TRBD1,TRBJ2-3,NA,TRBV6-4,TGTGCCAGCAGTGGCGGTACAGGGGGCGCAGATACGCAGTATTTT,CASSGGTGGADTQYF
NA,TRBJ1-1,few,TRBV19,TGTGCCAGTAGTAAGTGGAACACTGAAGCTTTCTTT,CASSKWNTEAFF
NA,TRBJ1-2,NA,TRBV9,TGTGCCAGCAGCGTAGAGGGCCTTGCGGGCTACACCTTC,CASSVEGLAGYTF
NA,TRBJ1-5,once,TRBV13,TGTGCCAGCAGCTCGGGGAGGAGCAATCAGCCCCAGCATTTT,CASSSGRSNQPQHF
TRBD1,TRBJ2-7,NA,TRBV6-5,TGTGCCAGCAGTTACTCAGGGGGCCAGTCCTACGAGCAGTACTTC,CASSYSGGQSYEQYF
NA,TRBJ2-7,NA,TRBV4-1,TGCGCCAGCAGCCAAGAACGCGGGGTCGGGCAGTACTTC,CASSQERGVGQYF
NA,TRBJ1-6,NA,TRBV19,TGTGCCAGTAGTACCGTAGGTTCACCCCTCCACTTT,CASSTVGSPLHF
TRBD2,TRBJ2-3,NA,TRBV7-6,TGTGCCAGCAGCCTTAGCGGGGGGGCAGATACGCAGTATTTT,CASSLSGGADTQYF
NA,TRBJ1-5,few,TRBV5-5,TGTGCCAGCAGCATGGGACCGTTTAGCAATCAGCCCCAGCATTTT,CASSMGPFSNQPQHF
NA,TRBJ1-1,NA,TRBV6-5,TGTGCCAGCGGGGGCACTGAAGCTTTCTTT,CASGGTEAFF
TRBD2,TRBJ2-1,few,TRBV5-1,TGCGCCAGCAGCTTGGTGCTAGCGGACAATGAGCAGTTCTTC,CASSLVLADNEQFF
NA,TRBJ1-5,few,TRBV28,TGTGCCAGCAGTTTGTTGGCTCAGCCCCAGCATTTT,CASSLLAQPQHF
NA,TRBJ1-2,few,TRBV19,TGTGCCAGTACGCCGCTTGGGCCGAACTATGGCTACACCTTC,CASTPLGPNYGYTF
NA,TRBJ1-1,NA,TRBV21-1,TGTGCCAGCAGCAAAAGCTTTAGGAGGGGGGAGAACACTGAAGCTTTCTTT,CASSKSFRRGENTEAFF
NA,TRBJ1-4,NA,TRBV5-1,TGCGCCAGCAGCTTGGACAGGGCGGGGGAAAAACTGTTTTTT,CASSLDRAGEKLFF
NA,TRBJ2-1,NA,TRBV27,TGTGCCAGCAGTTGGCTGAGCTCCTACAATGAGCAGTTCTTC,CASSWLSSYNEQFF